Following are 12 T cell receptor beta chains from one sample sequenced in a study of chemoradiotherapy in HPV16-positive cancers (dated by TCRdb to between 2021 and 2023). The method behind the library was the immunoSEQ multiplex PCR assay. Entries here come from immuneACCESS through TCRdb and include only in-frame sequences with V and J called. Some clones fail to appear in such tables; in the studies checked, an unresolved V gene covers under half of the shortfall, and the cause of the remainder is unknown. Counted in this sample were about 17,000 clones; 90% of them appeared once. The ten most abundant clones make up 12% to 15% of the sample. The source was blood, collected from a patient who underwent chemoradiotherapy. The receptors derive from a human donor with HPV-associated anogenital cancer.

The chain is built from TRBV7-9 and TRBJ1-1, with 7 bases that match TRBD1. The CDR3 spans 14 residues. V trimming: 6 bases; J trimming: 1 base; junction bases outside the gene matches: 5. Per germline, CDR1 SEHNR and CDR2 FQNEAQ (reference sequence). The CDR3 coding sequence is TGTGCCAGCAGTTCTACAGGGGCGAACACTGAAGCTTTCTTT. It specifies CASSSTGANTEAFF.

V gene TRBV11-2 combines with J gene TRBJ2-2; D not certain. This CDR3 comprises 12 residues. CDR1 SGHAT and CDR2 FQNNGV come from the germline V gene. V was trimmed by 5 bases and J by 9 bases, leaving 10 bases between them. The CDR3 region is CASSLSPRELFF. The CDR3 nucleotides are TGTGCCAGCAGCCTATCCCCCAGGGAGCTGTTTTTT.

The genes are TRBV4-1 and TRBJ2-7, with a weak D call TRBD2 (6 bases). Trimming removed 3 bases at V and 7 bases at J, with 28 bases between. The germline V gene has CDR1 MGHRA and CDR2 YSYEKL. This CDR3 region has 18 residues. CDR3 coding DNA: TGCGCCAGCAGCCATTTGTTCAGACCCGGGACTGGGAGCTTGGAGCAGTACTTC. It translates to CASSHLFRPGTGSLEQYF.

This sequence joins TRBV30 and TRBJ1-1; 9 nucleotides agree with TRBD1. The V gene's germline CDR1 is GTSNPN and CDR2 SVGIG (reference sequence). The CDR3 is 13 residues long. Trimming at V came to 3 bases and at J to 12 bases, leaving 11 bases not matched to a gene. This CDR3 reads CAWSQGQGSETFF. CDR3 in DNA: TGTGCCTGGAGCCAGGGACAGGGCTCCGAAACTTTCTTT.

This clone has a handful of counts. This chain joins TRBV18 and TRBJ1-4, with 7 positions matching TRBD1. The CDR3 spans 14 residues. Germline-derived CDR1 and CDR2 are KGHSH and LQKENI. With 3 bases clipped from V and 7 bases from J, the junction kept 5 bases outside the gene matches. For the CDR3, the DNA is TGTGCCAGCTCACCCGAGACAGGGAGTGAAAAACTGTTTTTT. Its translation: CASSPETGSEKLFF.

The chain uses TRBV19 and TRBJ2-7; tentative D call: TRBD1 (6 bases). Trimming removed 5 bases from V and 5 bases from J, with 10 bases in between. Germline CDR1 reads LNHDA; CDR2 reads SQIVND (reference sequence). The CDR3 has 12 residues. The CDR3 loop is CASSPPGDEQYF. The CDR3 nucleotides read TGTGCCAGTAGTCCTCCAGGGGACGAGCAGTACTTC.

Written as DNA, the CDR3 is TGTGCCAGTAGTTCACAGGAGAATGAAAAACTGTTTTTT. Amino acids: CASSSQENEKLFF. The chain has TRBV19 and TRBJ1-4, with D maybe TRBD1 (5 bases). The CDR3 is 13 residues long. Trimming removed 5 bases from V and 5 bases from J, with 9 bases in between. The germline V gene has CDR1 LNHDA and CDR2 SQIVND (reference sequence).

The chain recombines TRBV4-2 with TRBJ2-1; 7 nucleotides agree with TRBD2. Germline CDR1 is LGHNA and CDR2 is YNFKEQ. The CDR3 is 16 residues long. V lost 0 bases, J lost 6 bases, and 8 bases stayed unmatched. The CDR3 loop is CASSQDMTSPTNEQFF. The CDR3 DNA reads TGTGCCAGCAGCCAAGATATGACTAGCCCCACCAATGAGCAGTTCTTC.

This rearrangement joins TRBV28 to TRBJ2-2; D uncertain. Trimming pared 7 bases from V and 6 bases from J, leaving 0 bases between. The germline gives CDR1 MDHEN, CDR2 SYDVKM. This CDR3 is 9 amino acids long. CDR3: CASTGELFF. In DNA, the CDR3 is TGTGCCAGCACCGGGGAGCTGTTTTTT.

The V call is TRBV5-1, the J call TRBJ2-1; TRBD2 matches at 7 bases. The CDR3 has 14 amino acids. Losses at the gene ends were 5 bases for V and 6 bases for J; bases not matched to a gene: 8. Per germline, CDR1 SGHRS and CDR2 YFSETQ. CDR3 sequence: CASRSRDYSNEQFF. The CDR3 bases are TGCGCCAGCAGAAGCCGGGACTATTCCAATGAGCAGTTCTTC.

The gene calls are TRBV7-6 and TRBJ2-5; 7 nucleotides match TRBD2. CDR3 size: 17 residues. Germline lookup yields CDR1 SGHVS and CDR2 FNYEAQ. V shed 4 bases and J 4 bases; nucleotides not matched to a gene: 15. In DNA form, the CDR3 reads TGTGCCAGCAGCTCCTATGGACGGGGGGTCGCAAGAGAGACCCAGTACTTC. Amino acids: CASSSYGRGVARETQYF.

The rearrangement links TRBV5-1 to TRBJ1-1, with a tentative D call TRBD1 (5 bases). This CDR3 has 14 amino acids. Trimming cost V 1 base and J 6 bases, with 13 bases left between them. In germline, CDR1 is SGHRS, CDR2 YFSETQ. DNA for the CDR3: TGCGCCAGCAGCTTGACAGGACCGAGGGCTGAAGCTTTCTTT. Protein sequence: CASSLTGPRAEAFF. Looking up the rest from reference TRBV5-1 and TRBJ1-1 gives the full variable domain: KAGVTQTPRYLIKTRGQQVTLSCSPISGHRSVSWYQQTPGQGLQFLFEYFSETQRNKGNFPGRFSGRQFSNSRSEMNVSTLELGDSALYLCASSLTGPRAEAFFGQGTRLTVV.